These 20 T cell receptor beta chains share one sample of origin, sequenced in a study of cytotoxic CD8 clonotypes in ibrutinib-treated CLL. Profiled with immunoSEQ multiplex PCR; TCRdb holds only in-frame clones, not every one. The data show 150,000 to 200,000 clones, with more than 65% seen just once and roughly 1.9% held by the top ten. This specimen consisted of PBMCs, obtained after 12 months of ibrutinib treatment. The receptors here all came from a human donor with chronic lymphocytic leukemia.

This clone has only one observation. The chain combines TRBV5-1 with TRBJ2-3; 13 bases align to TRBD2. The V gene end was trimmed by 4 bases and the J gene end by 4 bases; junction bases not matched to a gene: 3. Germline lookup yields CDR1 SGHRS and CDR2 YFSETQ. This CDR3 region has 15 residues. In DNA form, the CDR3 reads TGCGCCAGCAGCCTCGGACTAGCGGGAGCAGATACGCAGTATTTT. Its protein product is CASSLGLAGADTQYF.

This clone is a singleton in its sample. The chain recombines TRBV5-6 with TRBJ1-5; 8 bases are shared with TRBD1. J gave up 4 bases and V 4 bases, and 10 bases lay outside the gene matches. The germline CDR1 and CDR2 sequences are SGHDT and YYEEEE. This CDR3 spans 16 amino acids. The CDR3 reads CASSLQGERYNQPQHF. The CDR3 DNA sequence: TGTGCCAGCAGCCTACAGGGGGAGCGGTATAATCAGCCCCAGCATTTT. Looking up the rest from reference TRBV5-6 and TRBJ1-5 gives the full variable domain: DAGVTQSPTHLIKTRGQQVTLRCSPKSGHDTVSWYQQALGQGPQFIFQYYEEEERQRGNFPDRFSGHQFPNYSSELNVNALLLGDSALYLCASSLQGERYNQPQHFGDGTRLSIL.

The V gene is TRBV19, the J gene TRBJ1-5; no firm D call. Germline V gene data show CDR1 as LNHDA and CDR2 as SQIVND (reference sequence). The length of the CDR3 is 17 residues. Trimming removed 0 bases at V and 2 bases at J, with 14 bases between. The DNA for the CDR3 is TGTGCCAGTAGTATAGATGGTGGTCAACGAGGCAATCAGCCCCAGCATTTT. Translation: CASSIDGGQRGNQPQHF.

This clone was detected a few times. The chain links TRBV18 to TRBJ1-1; no clear D. The CDR3 covers 11 residues. The germline CDR1 and CDR2 sequences are KGHSH and LQKENI. With 2 bases removed from V and 8 bases from J, the gap between germline ends came to 6 bases. The CDR3 protein is CASSPRVEAFF. In nucleotides, the CDR3 is TGTGCCAGCTCACCAAGAGTAGAAGCTTTCTTT.

V and J are TRBV6-5 and TRBJ1-3; the match to TRBD1 covers 10 bases. There are 16 residues in the CDR3. Germline V gene lookup returns CDR1 MNHEY and CDR2 SVGAGI. With 4 bases clipped from V and 4 bases from J, the junction kept 7 bases outside the gene matches. DNA of the CDR3: TGTGCCAGCAGTTCAGACAGGGGGCGAAAAGGAAACACCATATATTTT. As protein: CASSSDRGRKGNTIYF.

This clone has a handful of counts. The chain combines TRBV9 with TRBJ2-5; 11 bases agree with TRBD2. J gave up 0 bases and V 3 bases, and 4 bases lay outside the gene matches. The CDR3 consists of 16 residues. CDR1 and CDR2 (germline): SGDLS, YYNGEE. CDR3 DNA: TGTGCCAGCAGCGCCCCACTAGCGGGAGACCAAGAGACCCAGTACTTC. Protein product: CASSAPLAGDQETQYF.

The V call is TRBV5-4, the J call TRBJ2-7; the D gene could be TRBD1 or TRBD2 (5 bases each). The CDR3 is made up of 15 amino acids. Germline assignment: CDR1 SGHNT and CDR2 YYREEE (reference sequence). V was trimmed by 2 bases and J by 5 bases, leaving 17 bases between them. CDR3 bases: TGTGCCAGCAGCTTCAGTTGGGGACGGTTGGACGAGCAGTACTTC. Protein sequence: CASSFSWGRLDEQYF.

The rearrangement links TRBV27 to TRBJ1-3; D may be TRBD1 (5 bases). Germline assignment: CDR1 MNHEY and CDR2 SMNVEV (reference sequence). Deletions cut 6 bases from V and 3 bases from J, with 9 bases between. There are 13 residues in the CDR3. The CDR3: CASRPTGGNTIYF. CDR3 DNA: TGTGCCAGCAGGCCTACAGGTGGAAACACCATATATTTT.

This rearrangement joins TRBV6-1 to TRBJ1-6; D unresolved. This CDR3 region has 15 residues. V was shortened by 4 bases and J by 0 bases, with 7 bases between the two germline ends. Looked up from germline, CDR1 is MNHNS and CDR2 is SASEGT. For the CDR3, the DNA is TGTGCCAGCAGTGGGCTCAGCTCCTATAATTCACCCCTCCACTTT. It encodes CASSGLSSYNSPLHF.

The chain uses TRBV7-2 and TRBJ2-1; TRBD2 matches at 7 bases. Trimming cost V 5 bases and J 2 bases; bases outside gene matches: 9. The CDR3 consists of 16 residues. CDR1 and CDR2 from the germline V gene are SGHTA and FQGNSA. Here the CDR3 DNA reads TGTGCCAGCAGCCCCTGGGGGGGTGGGGCCTACAATGAGCAGTTCTTC. Protein: CASSPWGGGAYNEQFF.

This chain connects TRBV28 to TRBJ1-5; maybe TRBD1 (5 bases). Germline CDR1 MDHEN, CDR2 SYDVKM. V lost 8 bases and J lost 4, with 12 bases in between. This CDR3 region has 13 residues. The CDR3 region has the DNA TGTGCCAGCTTATCTACAGGTAATCAGCCCCAGCATTTT. Translated, it gives CASLSTGNQPQHF.

V gene TRBV18 combines with J gene TRBJ1-1; D unclear. V lost 5 bases and J 7 bases, leaving 11 bases between the germline ends. This CDR3 has 12 amino acids. Per germline, CDR1 KGHSH and CDR2 LQKENI. In DNA, the CDR3 is TGTGCCAGCTCAGAGCAGGAGATTGAAGCTTTCTTT. It encodes CASSEQEIEAFF.

The DNA for the CDR3 is TGTGCCAGCAGTTTAAAGGGACAGGGCATCTACGAGCAGTACTTC. Its translation: CASSLKGQGIYEQYF. V gene TRBV27 combines with J gene TRBJ2-7, with TRBD1 identical over 9 bases. The CDR3 spans 15 residues. Unmatched junction bases numbered 5, after V lost 2 bases and J lost 3 bases. Germline assignment: CDR1 MNHEY and CDR2 SMNVEV (reference sequence).

The chain combines TRBV7-3 with TRBJ2-1; D gene ambiguous. Germline V CDR1 and CDR2: SGHTA, FQGTGA. This CDR3 is built from 15 residues. V was pared by 1 base and J by 8 bases, with 15 bases between. The CDR3: CASSLKPSLLDEQFF. The CDR3 coding sequence is TGTGCCAGCAGCTTAAAGCCTAGTTTGTTGGATGAGCAGTTCTTC.

The V gene is TRBV28, the J gene TRBJ1-2; tentative D call: TRBD1 (6 bases). The V gene's germline CDR1 is MDHEN and CDR2 SYDVKM. CDR3 length: 15 amino acids. V was trimmed by 2 bases and J by 4 bases, leaving 14 bases between them. CDR3 in DNA: TGTGCCAGCAGTTTAGGGGACAAAGTCTTCTATGGCTACACCTTC. This gives the protein CASSLGDKVFYGYTF.

The chain uses TRBV6-1 and TRBJ2-1; tentative D call: TRBD2 (5 bases). Trimming took 3 bases from V and 11 from J, leaving 11 bases between them. The germline V gene has CDR1 MNHNS and CDR2 SASEGT. The CDR3 extends over 12 amino acids. The CDR3: CASSEGRVKQFF. For the CDR3, the DNA is TGTGCCAGCAGTGAGGGGAGAGTAAAGCAGTTCTTC.

This sequence joins TRBV5-1 and TRBJ1-3; no clear D. The V gene lost 2 bases and the J gene lost 0 bases, with 9 bases spanning the gap. Germline lookup yields CDR1 SGHRS and CDR2 YFSETQ. The CDR3 length is 15 residues. The CDR3 reads CASSFLPSSGNTIYF. For the CDR3, the DNA is TGCGCCAGCAGCTTCTTGCCCAGCTCTGGAAACACCATATATTTT.

The rearrangement joins TRBV7-9 to TRBJ1-4; no definite D call. This CDR3 has 14 residues. CDR1 is SEHNR and CDR2 is FQNEAQ in the germline V gene (reference sequence). Deletions cut 5 bases from V and 2 bases from J, with 9 bases between. In DNA, the CDR3 is TGTGCCAGCAGCATAGGGTACACTAATGAAAAACTGTTTTTT. This sequence encodes CASSIGYTNEKLFF.

V gene TRBV4-1 combines with J gene TRBJ2-7; D remains unclear. The V and J ends lost 0 bases and 4 bases respectively, with 13 bases between them. This CDR3 is built from 15 residues. Germline assignment: CDR1 MGHRA and CDR2 YSYEKL. CDR3 in DNA: TGCGCCAGCAGCCAAGACAACAACCCCGTTTACGAGCAGTACTTC. Its translation is CASSQDNNPVYEQYF.

The rearrangement links TRBV9 to TRBJ2-7; D call uncertain. This CDR3 is 14 amino acids long. Germline values: CDR1 SGDLS, CDR2 YYNGEE. Deletions cut 0 bases from V and 3 bases from J, with 10 bases between. The CDR3 DNA reads TGTGCCAGCAGCGTAGACGGCAGAGACTACGAGCAGTACTTC. The encoded protein is CASSVDGRDYEQYF.